The 10 T cell receptor beta chains given below trace back to one sample, sequenced in a study of shared T cell receptors in the human thymus. Assay: immunoSEQ multiplex PCR; the TCRdb copy retains only in-frame clones and omits some. The sample consists of approximately 660,000 clones, 88% of them appearing once. These data were likewise used in another study, on human thymus T cells.

The sequencing sample was made of thymocytes. The receptors come from a boy in the first two years of life with a congenital heart defect.

The V and J genes are TRBV27 and TRBJ2-5, with 11 bases lining up with TRBD2. The CDR3 has 19 amino acids. Germline V CDR1 and CDR2: MNHEY, SMNVEV (reference sequence). Unmatched junction bases numbered 18, after V lost 5 bases and J lost 4 bases. The CDR3 DNA is TGTGCCAGCAGTCCTATCGCCACTTTTCTAGCGGGAGGCGGAGAGACCCAGTACTTC. Translating gives CASSPIATFLAGGGETQYF.

The V and J genes are TRBV11-2 and TRBJ1-2, with TRBD1 as a possible D gene (5 bases). CDR3 size: 16 residues. In germline, CDR1 is SGHAT, CDR2 FQNNGV. V lost 4 bases and J 5 bases, leaving 20 bases between the germline ends. The CDR3 protein is CASSYGRSLGGYGYTF. As DNA, the CDR3 is TGTGCCAGCAGCTACGGACGGTCCTTGGGGGGGTATGGCTACACCTTC.

The chain has TRBV6-1 and TRBJ2-2, with TRBD1 matching over 7 bases. This CDR3 comprises 17 residues. Germline-derived CDR1 and CDR2 are MNHNS and SASEGT. V gave up 2 bases and J gave up 3 bases; unmatched junction bases: 9. For the CDR3, the DNA is TGTGCCAGCAGTGAACTGACAGGGTATGAGGACACCGGGGAGCTGTTTTTT. Protein: CASSELTGYEDTGELFF.

J is TRBJ2-7 and V is TRBV11-2, with D perhaps TRBD2 (5 bases). The CDR3 is 15 residues long. Between the trimmed V and J ends, which lost 1 base and 4 bases, there was a span of 14 bases. Germline CDR1 is SGHAT and CDR2 is FQNNGV. This chain's CDR3 is CASSLAEGLFYEQYF. In DNA, the CDR3 is TGTGCCAGCAGCTTAGCCGAGGGTTTGTTTTACGAGCAGTACTTC. Full variable domain (outside the CDR3, taken from reference TRBV11-2 and TRBJ2-7): EAGVAQSPRYKIIEKRQSVAFWCNPISGHATLYWYQQILGQGPKLLIQFQNNGVVDDSQLPKDRFSAERLKGVDSTLKIQPAKLEDSAVYLCASSLAEGLFYEQYFGPGTRLTVT.

The gene calls are TRBV13 and TRBJ2-7; 9 bases agree with TRBD1. This CDR3 is built from 15 residues. With 0 bases clipped from V and 1 base from J, the junction kept 1 base outside the gene matches. Germline CDR1 and CDR2: PRHDT and FYEKMQ (reference sequence). The CDR3 DNA is TGTGCCAGCAGCTTAGGGGACAGGGGTTCCTACGAGCAGTACTTC. This codes for CASSLGDRGSYEQYF.

V and J are TRBV30 and TRBJ1-6; maybe TRBD1 (5 bases). Per the germline V gene, CDR1 is GTSNPN and CDR2 is SVGIG (reference sequence). The CDR3 runs to 16 residues. V was shortened by 0 bases and J by 7 bases, with 16 bases between the two germline ends. The CDR3 sequence: CAWSVLGTGPNSPLHF. CDR3 bases: TGTGCCTGGAGTGTTTTGGGCACAGGCCCCAATTCACCCCTCCACTTT.

This clone was detected once. The genes are TRBV5-1 and TRBJ2-2; D may be TRBD2 (5 bases). This CDR3 is 14 amino acids long. Germline V gene sequence: CDR1 SGHRS, CDR2 YFSETQ. The V gene lost 0 bases and the J gene lost 6 bases, with 9 bases spanning the gap. The CDR3 region has the DNA TGCGCCAGCAGCTTGGCCGGGGAGTCCGGGGAGCTGTTTTTT. Its protein is CASSLAGESGELFF.

The chain uses TRBV7-2 and TRBJ2-1; TRBD2 agrees at 7 bases. Losses at the gene ends were 1 base for V and 0 bases for J; bases not matched to a gene: 9. The length of the CDR3 is 18 residues. Looked up from germline, CDR1 is SGHTA and CDR2 is FQGNSA. CDR3 sequence: CASSLVLCGGSSYNEQFF. The CDR3 DNA reads TGTGCCAGCAGCTTAGTTTTATGTGGCGGGAGCTCCTACAATGAGCAGTTCTTC.

The chain employs TRBV19 and TRBJ2-5, with 12 bases aligning to TRBD2. Germline values: CDR1 LNHDA, CDR2 SQIVND (reference sequence). This CDR3 has 15 residues. J gave up 3 bases and V 3 bases, and 2 bases lay outside the gene matches. CDR3 protein: CASSIRLAGEETQYF. As DNA, the CDR3 is TGTGCCAGTAGTATTAGACTAGCGGGGGAAGAGACCCAGTACTTC.

This clone turned up a few times. This chain joins TRBV7-6 and TRBJ1-5; a possible D gene is TRBD1 (5 bases). The germline gives CDR1 SGHVS, CDR2 FNYEAQ. V was clipped by 5 bases and J by 6 bases, with 11 bases between them. There are 13 residues in the CDR3. The CDR3 is CASSQGVGQPQHF. The CDR3 DNA is TGTGCCAGCAGCCAAGGGGTGGGTCAGCCCCAGCATTTT.